Below, 27 T cell receptor beta chains from the same sample are listed, as sequenced in a study of tissue T cells after allogeneic stem cell transplantation. This sample's time point: mouse harvest day 14 after allogeneic transplant. Tail vein injection delivered 10^7 T-cell-depleted bone marrow cells and 10^6 splenic CD5+ T cells. Profiled with immunoSEQ multiplex PCR; TCRdb holds only in-frame clones, not every one. The sample shows thousands of clones, around 45% of them seen only once. The specimen was gut tissue. Every receptor here comes from a female BALB/c mouse given C57BL/6 T cells with graft-versus-host disease after an allogeneic hematopoietic cell transplant.

As regards this clone: Germline and genes here are mouse. The DNA ends 1 residue before the CDR3 does, and the rest of the CDR3 is filled in from the germline J gene. The chain carries TRBV16 and TRBJ2-1, with unresolved D. V was trimmed by 5 bases and J by 3 bases, leaving 11 bases between them. From germline, CDR1 is SGHSA and CDR2 FRNQAP. The CDR3 length is 14 residues. The CDR3 spells CASSPPWSYAEQFF. The DNA read from the CDR3 is TGTGCAAGCAGCCCCCCCTGGAGCTATGCTGAGCAGTTC.

As regards this clone: Genes and germline come from the mouse. The read ends 1 residue early relative to the CDR3; the germline J gene fills the gap. The chain uses TRBV31 and TRBJ2-2; D is tentatively TRBD1 or TRBD2 (5 bases each). V was pared by 0 bases and J by 4 bases, with 9 bases between. In germline, CDR1 is GKSSPN, CDR2 SITVG. This CDR3 is 14 amino acids long. Incomplete CDR3 DNA: TGTGCCTGGAGTCTGGGGGAAAGCACCGGGCAGCTCTAC. Its protein is CAWSLGESTGQLY. The CDR3 in full is CAWSLGESTGQLYF.

This clone counts as medium-sized. These gene names are mouse names. The read ends 1 residue early relative to the CDR3; the germline J gene fills the gap. J is TRBJ2-7 and V is TRBV29, with 7 bases that match TRBD2. Germline CDR1 and CDR2: MSHET and SYDVDS. The junction had 3 bases not matched to a gene; V was cut back by 6 bases and J by 4 bases. The CDR3 covers 12 residues. CDR3 DNA, as far as it was read: TGTGCTAGCAGACCGACTGGGTATGAACAGTAC. It yields the protein CASRPTGYEQY. The complete CDR3 protein is CASRPTGYEQYF.

Concerning this clone: The gene symbols are mouse symbols. The CDR3 sequence: CSSSPGLGTSAETLYF. The covered CDR3 bases are TGCTCCAGCAGCCCGGGACTGGGGACTAGTGCAGAAACGCTGTAT. This chain links TRBV23 with TRBJ2-3; the table's D call of TRBD2 was not tested on the DNA. The CDR3 goes on 1 residue after the read ends, and that part is filled in from the germline J gene. The CDR3 loop spans 16 amino acids. Per germline, CDR1 KGHTA and CDR2 FQNQQP.

This clone has only a few counts. Each gene name is a mouse one. With the read ending 1 residue before the CDR3 end, the germline J gene is used to fill in that end. This chain uses TRBV13-1 with TRBJ2-2; D not certain. The CDR3 spans 14 residues. The V gene's germline CDR1 is NSHNY and CDR2 SYGAGN. V was pared by 0 bases and J by 0 bases, with 3 bases between. The covered CDR3 bases are TGTGCCAGCAGTGATGGAGCAAACACCGGGCAGCTCTAC. Protein product: CASSDGANTGQLY. The CDR3 in full is CASSDGANTGQLYF.

This clone has more than one count but fewer than ten. Gene names and germline refer to mouse. The CDR3 region is CASSLGDTYEQYF. The DNA read from the CDR3 is TGTGCTAGCAGTTTAGGGGACACCTATGAACAGTAC. The V and J genes are TRBV29 and TRBJ2-7; a weak D match, TRBD1 (6 bases). The read stops 1 residue short of the end of the CDR3; the missing end is completed from the germline J gene. This CDR3 spans 13 amino acids. V shed 2 bases and J shed 2 bases, with 7 bases lying between them. Germline V gene lookup returns CDR1 MSHET and CDR2 SYDVDS. Supplemented by reference TRBV29 and TRBJ2-7, the full variable domain reads DMKVTQMPRYLIKRMGENVLLECGQDMSHETMYWYRQDPGLGLQLIYISYDVDSNSEGDIPKGYRVSRKKREHFSLILDSAKTNQTSVYFCASSLGDTYEQYFGPGTRLTVL.

In its sample, this clone was seen a few times. Germline and genes here are mouse. The missing CDR3 end, 1 residue past where the read stops, is filled in from the germline J gene. The rearrangement uses TRBV31 and TRBJ2-5, with D perhaps TRBD1 (5 bases). Germline CDR1 reads GKSSPN; CDR2 reads SITVG. The CDR3 contains 14 residues. The V end lost 0 bases, the J end lost 5 bases, and 12 bases lay between the germline ends. CDR3 DNA (partial): TGTGCCTGGAGTCTAGAGGGGAGAGGAGACACCCAGTAC. This codes for CAWSLEGRGDTQY. The complete CDR3 reads CAWSLEGRGDTQYF.

With respect to this clone: Gene names refer to mouse genes. Read data end 1 residue before the CDR3 end; the end is taken from the germline J gene. This rearrangement joins TRBV26 to TRBJ2-7; 9 nucleotides match TRBD1. Germline loops: CDR1 KGHPV, CDR2 FQNQEV (reference sequence). V shed 7 bases, J shed 4 bases, and the junction held 8 bases outside the gene matches. This CDR3 spans 14 amino acids. CDR3 region: CASTSGTGLYEQYF. CDR3 DNA (partial): TGTGCCAGCACCTCCGGGACAGGGCTTTATGAACAGTAC.

There are a few counts of this clone. These gene names are mouse names. The read ends 1 residue shy of where the CDR3 ends; the end is completed using the germline J gene. The rearrangement joins TRBV1 to TRBJ2-5; 10 bases are a match to TRBD2. The germline V gene has CDR1 NSQYPW and CDR2 LRSPGD (reference sequence). V trimming: 3 bases; J trimming: 6 bases; junction bases outside the gene matches: 3. CDR3 length equals 14 residues. This CDR3 is CTCSAPGGADTQYF. CDR3 DNA (partial): TGCACCTGCAGTGCTCCTGGGGGGGCTGACACCCAGTAC.

This clone was detected a few times. Gene labels here are mouse ones. The observed sequence ends 1 residue before the CDR3 terminus, with the missing tail filled in from the germline J gene. The chain combines TRBV13-1 with TRBJ2-7; either TRBD1 or TRBD2 may fit D (5 bases each). The germline V gene has CDR1 NSHNY and CDR2 SYGAGN. V lost 0 bases and J 0 bases, leaving 7 bases between the germline ends. The CDR3 is 14 amino acids. Partial CDR3 DNA: TGTGCCAGCAGTGATGGGGGCAGCTCCTATGAACAGTAC. Translating it yields CASSDGGSSYEQY. The whole CDR3 sequence reads CASSDGGSSYEQYF.

Turning to this clone: The listed genes are named as in mouse. The read terminates 1 residue before the CDR3 end, so the remaining end is supplied by the germline J gene. This chain joins TRBV3 and TRBJ2-4; D might be TRBD2 (7 bases). The length of the CDR3 is 14 residues. Deletions cut 1 base from V and 5 bases from J, with 10 bases between. Looked up from germline, CDR1 is SNHLY and CDR2 is FYNGKV (reference sequence). The CDR3 sequence: CASSLGGALNTLYF. Incomplete CDR3 DNA: TGTGCCAGCAGCTTAGGGGGGGCCCTAAACACCTTGTAC.

By share, this clone counts as large. The listed genes are named as in mouse. The missing CDR3 end, 1 residue past where the read stops, is filled in from the germline J gene. This sequence joins TRBV15 and TRBJ2-3; no definite D call. Germline V gene data show CDR1 as SGHND and CDR2 as FRSKSL. This CDR3 region has 13 residues. V shed 5 bases and J shed 1 base, with 7 bases lying between them. CDR3 region: CASSRTGAETLYF. The CDR3 bases that were read are TGTGCCAGCAGTCGGACGGGTGCAGAAACGCTGTAT.

Details on this clone: The gene names given are mouse names. Read coverage stops 1 residue before the CDR3 terminus; the germline J gene supplies the remainder. This chain connects TRBV5 to TRBJ2-3; 7 positions agree with TRBD2. Germline CDR1 reads LGHNA; CDR2 reads YNLKQL (reference sequence). V lost 0 bases to trimming and J lost 2 bases; unmatched junction nucleotides: 2. The CDR3 has 15 residues. The CDR3 reads CASSQEGGDAETLYF. CDR3 DNA (partial): TGTGCCAGCAGCCAAGAGGGGGGGGATGCAGAAACGCTGTAT.

This clone has a handful of counts. Germline and genes here are mouse. The read ends 1 residue before the CDR3 terminus; that terminus is restored from the germline J gene. The V gene is TRBV12-2, the J gene TRBJ2-4, with 8 bases identical to TRBD2. The V segment lost 0 bases and the J segment 3 bases; nucleotides outside the gene matches: 7. This CDR3 has 16 amino acids. Germline lookup yields CDR1 SGHLS and CDR2 HYDKME. Incomplete CDR3 DNA: TGTGCCAGCTCTCTCTGGGGGGGGCGGAGCCAAAACACCTTGTAC. Its protein is CASSLWGGRSQNTLY. From start to end, the CDR3 is CASSLWGGRSQNTLYF. Variable domain in full (rest from reference TRBV12-2 and TRBJ2-4): NSGVVQSPRYIIKGKGERSILKCIPISGHLSVAWYQQTQGQELKFFIQHYDKMERDKGNLPSRFSVQQFDDYHSEMNMSALELEDSAVYFCASSLWGGRSQNTLYFGAGTRLSVL.

About this clone itself: A read error is likely here: a far larger clone is one base away. Gene names and germline match the mouse. The sequenced fragment ends 1 residue before the CDR3 boundary, so the rest is inferred from the germline J gene. The chain carries TRBV13-1 and TRBJ2-1; 7 bases map to TRBD2. This CDR3 has 16 amino acids. The junction had 8 bases not matched to a gene; V was cut back by 4 bases and J by 1 base. Germline CDR1 reads NSHNY; CDR2 reads SYGAGN. The CDR3 DNA, read in part, is TGTGCCAGCAGTCATGCAGCCTGGGGGAACTATGCTGAGCAGTTC. This sequence encodes CASSHAAWGNYAEQF. The entire CDR3 is CASSHAAWGNYAEQFF.

This clone showed up just a few times. Mouse germline and gene names are used. Read data end 1 residue before the CDR3 end; the end is taken from the germline J gene. This same CDR3 is encoded by further DNA sequences in the sample. This chain joins TRBV3 and TRBJ1-3; TRBD1 is a possible D gene (5 bases). Germline loops: CDR1 SNHLY, CDR2 FYNGKV (reference sequence). There are 14 residues in the CDR3. Trimming removed 2 bases at V and 2 bases at J, with 7 bases between. Here the CDR3 reads CASSLQGAGNTLYF. The DNA read from the CDR3 is TGTGCCAGCAGCTTACAAGGGGCTGGAAATACGCTCTAT.

Remarks on this clone: These gene names are mouse names. Sequencing ends 1 residue short of the CDR3 end; the germline J gene provides the rest. V and J are TRBV13-3 and TRBJ1-1, with a tentative D call TRBD1 (5 bases). This CDR3 has 13 residues. Germline V gene sequence: CDR1 NNHDY, CDR2 SYVADS. With 5 bases removed from V and 0 bases from J, the gap between germline ends came to 8 bases. The CDR3 region is CASSPGTNTEVFF. The DNA read from the CDR3 is TGTGCCAGCAGCCCAGGGACAAACACAGAAGTCTTC.

A word on this clone: Gene names are mouse gene names. The observed sequence ends 1 residue before the CDR3 terminus, with the missing tail filled in from the germline J gene. This chain connects TRBV13-1 to TRBJ1-3; possibly TRBD1 for D (5 bases). The germline gives CDR1 NSHNY, CDR2 SYGAGN. The V gene lost 0 bases and the J gene lost 7 bases, with 8 bases spanning the gap. The CDR3 covers 13 residues. The CDR3 sequence is CASSDAGVNTLYF. Partial CDR3 DNA: TGTGCCAGCAGTGATGCGGGGGTGAATACGCTCTAT.

This clone is large. The gene names here belong to mouse. The read halts 1 residue ahead of the CDR3 end, with the missing end drawn from the germline J gene. The rearrangement uses TRBV19 and TRBJ2-7; 8 nucleotides match TRBD2. Trimming removed 1 base from V and 7 bases from J; junction bases left unmatched: 4. The CDR3 runs 13 residues. Germline V lookup: CDR1 FNHDT, CDR2 SITEND (reference sequence). CDR3 DNA (partial): TGTGCCAGCAGTATAACTGGGGGAGGGGAACAGTAC. The encoded protein is CASSITGGGEQY. The full CDR3 protein reads CASSITGGGEQYF.

With respect to this clone: Mouse gene names and germline throughout. Read sequence stops 1 residue before the CDR3 end, and the germline J gene provides the missing end. Other DNA sequences from this sample encode an identical CDR3 as well. This chain uses TRBV16 with TRBJ1-3, with unresolved D. The CDR3 runs to 14 residues. V was pared by 2 bases and J by 4 bases, with 9 bases between. Germline assignment: CDR1 SGHSA and CDR2 FRNQAP. Partial CDR3 DNA: TGTGCAAGCAGCTTACACGGTTCCGGAAATACGCTCTAT. It encodes CASSLHGSGNTLY. The whole CDR3 region reads CASSLHGSGNTLYF.

As to this clone: The genes and germline here are from mouse. Sequencing ends 1 residue short of the CDR3 end; the germline J gene provides the rest. The genes are TRBV12-2 and TRBJ2-7; 11 bases line up with TRBD1. Losses at the gene ends were 2 bases for V and 5 bases for J; bases not matched to a gene: 10. This CDR3 is built from 16 residues. Germline loops: CDR1 SGHLS, CDR2 HYDKME. The sequenced part of the CDR3 DNA is TGTGCCAGCTCTCCGTCGGGGACAGGGGGAGTCGATGAACAGTAC. Amino acids: CASSPSGTGGVDEQY. The CDR3 as a whole reads CASSPSGTGGVDEQYF.

Turning to this clone: Genes and germline are mouse. The read stops 1 residue short of the end of the CDR3; the missing end is completed from the germline J gene. The rearrangement links TRBV24 to TRBJ1-5; the D gene is possibly TRBD1 (5 bases). The CDR3 spans 15 residues. CDR1 and CDR2 from the germline V gene are KGHTA and FRNEEI. V lost 5 bases to trimming and J lost 0 bases, with 11 bases between them. CDR3 bases read: TGTGCCAGCAGTTCCCGGGACCTTAACAACCAGGCTCCGCTT. The encoded protein is CASSSRDLNNQAPL. The full CDR3 reads CASSSRDLNNQAPLF.

To note about this clone: The genes are named according to mouse. The read stops 1 residue short of the end of the CDR3; the missing end is completed from the germline J gene. The rearrangement joins TRBV13-3 to TRBJ2-4, with TRBD1 matching 10 bases. Germline values: CDR1 NNHDY, CDR2 SYVADS. Germline trimming cut 1 base from V and 1 base from J; bases unmatched to any gene: 3. The CDR3 extends over 16 amino acids. The CDR3 reads CASSDRDRGGQNTLYF. CDR3 bases read: TGTGCCAGCAGTGATCGGGACAGGGGAGGTCAAAACACCTTGTAC.

This clone was seen only once. Gene names are mouse gene names. Read data end 1 residue before the CDR3 end; the end is taken from the germline J gene. The chain employs TRBV31 and TRBJ1-3; unclear D gene. The CDR3 runs 14 residues. The V end was cut by 1 base, the J end by 1 base, with 8 bases between. Looked up from germline, CDR1 is GKSSPN and CDR2 is SITVG. CDR3 amino acids: CAWSPGESGNTLYF. The covered CDR3 bases are TGTGCCTGGAGTCCGGGAGAGTCTGGAAATACGCTCTAT.

To note about this clone: Genes and germline come from the mouse. The read gets to within 1 residue of the CDR3 end, and the germline J gene fills in the rest. The chain carries TRBV26 and TRBJ1-1; TRBD1 matches at 8 bases. Germline values: CDR1 KGHPV, CDR2 FQNQEV (reference sequence). After removal of 6 bases from V and 0 bases from J, the junction contained 6 bases not matched to a gene. This CDR3 is built from 15 residues. Partial CDR3 DNA: TGTGCCAGCAGCCCACAACAGGGGGCAAACACAGAAGTCTTC. Protein product: CASSPQQGANTEVF. In full, the CDR3 is CASSPQQGANTEVFF.

In the case of this clone: Germline and genes: mouse. Sequencing ends 1 residue short of the CDR3 end; the germline J gene provides the rest. The gene calls are TRBV16 and TRBJ1-3; D might be TRBD1 (5 bases). V lost 2 bases and J 0 bases, leaving 8 bases between the germline ends. CDR1 is SGHSA, CDR2 FRNQAP, per germline. The length of the CDR3 is 15 residues. The CDR3 sequence is CASSLSGISGNTLYF. CDR3 bases read: TGTGCAAGCAGCTTATCAGGGATTTCTGGAAATACGCTCTAT.

With regard to this clone: Mouse gene names apply. Read coverage stops 1 residue before the CDR3 terminus; the germline J gene supplies the remainder. The rearrangement joins TRBV13-3 to TRBJ1-2; no firm D call. The CDR3 sequence is 11 residues long. The germline V and J ends were trimmed by 3 bases and 4 bases, with 4 bases remaining between them. The V gene's germline CDR1 is NNHDY and CDR2 SYVADS. The CDR3 spells CASSGSSDYTF. CDR3 bases read: TGTGCCAGCAGTGGGAGCTCCGACTACACC.